This paragraph covers one TCR beta chain sequence. The table came from immunoSEQ multiplex PCR; TCRdb's copy has only in-frame clones and leaves some out. The sample shows about 100,000 clones, about 90% of them seen only once. The source of the sample is a study of control samples from healthy donors and cancer patients. Trimming removed 5 bases from V and 0 bases from J; junction bases left unmatched: 11. CDR1 is MNHNY, CDR2 SVGAGI, per germline (reference sequence). CDR3 size: 18 residues. The chain employs TRBV6-6 and TRBJ1-5; TRBD1 agrees at 9 bases. The sequence was obtained from a woman aged 45-65 years in good health. Sequenced sample: blood. CDR3 nucleotide sequence: TGTGCCAGCAGTCGCCCGCCGGGACAGGGTTTTAGCAATCAGCCCCAGCATTTT. The encoded protein is CASSRPPGQGFSNQPQHF.